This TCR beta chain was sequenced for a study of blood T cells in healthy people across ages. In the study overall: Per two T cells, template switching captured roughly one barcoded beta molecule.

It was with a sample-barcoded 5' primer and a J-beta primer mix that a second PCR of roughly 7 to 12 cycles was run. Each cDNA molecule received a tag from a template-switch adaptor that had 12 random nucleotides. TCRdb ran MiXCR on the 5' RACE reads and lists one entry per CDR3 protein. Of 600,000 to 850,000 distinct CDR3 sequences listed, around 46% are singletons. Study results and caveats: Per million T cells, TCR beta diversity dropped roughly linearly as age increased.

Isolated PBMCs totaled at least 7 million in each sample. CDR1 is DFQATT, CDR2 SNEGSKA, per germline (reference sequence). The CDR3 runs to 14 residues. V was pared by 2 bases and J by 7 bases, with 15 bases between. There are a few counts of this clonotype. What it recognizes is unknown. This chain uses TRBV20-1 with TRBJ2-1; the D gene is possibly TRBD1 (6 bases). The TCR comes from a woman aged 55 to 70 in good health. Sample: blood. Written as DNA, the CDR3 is TGCAGTGCTAGAAAGGACAGTCGTTCGAATGAGCAGTTCTTC. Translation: CSARKDSRSNEQFF.